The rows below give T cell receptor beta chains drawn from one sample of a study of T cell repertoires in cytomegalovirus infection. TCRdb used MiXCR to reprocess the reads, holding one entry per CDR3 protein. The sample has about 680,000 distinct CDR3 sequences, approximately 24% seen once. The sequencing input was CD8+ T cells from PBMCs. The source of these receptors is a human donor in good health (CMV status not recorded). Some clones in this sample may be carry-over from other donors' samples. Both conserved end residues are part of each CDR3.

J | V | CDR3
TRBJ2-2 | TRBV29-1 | CSVLQGTGELFF
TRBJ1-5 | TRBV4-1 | CASSQEHRGWNQPQHF
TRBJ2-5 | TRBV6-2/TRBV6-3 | CASSSGTGGAFYQETQYF
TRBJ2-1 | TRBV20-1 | CSASGLRVKSYNEQFF
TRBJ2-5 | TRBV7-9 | CASSQTGTGQETQYF
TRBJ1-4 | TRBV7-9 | CASSLGPAEVTATNEKLFF
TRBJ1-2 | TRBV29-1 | CSVEEVGLPYGYTF
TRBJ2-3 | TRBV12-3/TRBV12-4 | CASSLERDVVTDTQYF
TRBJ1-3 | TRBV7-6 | CASSLDPSSGNTIYF
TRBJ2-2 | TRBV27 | CASSWGVAAGELFF
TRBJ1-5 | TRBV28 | CASSLWVGGGQPQHF
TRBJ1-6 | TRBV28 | CASSSTLIPPLEDHSPLHF
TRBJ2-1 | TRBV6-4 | CASSDTLRLAEISNEQFF
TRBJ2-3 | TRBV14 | CASSQDPGTSTDTQYF
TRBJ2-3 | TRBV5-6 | CASSLGRGLADTQYF
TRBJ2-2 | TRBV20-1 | CCARTGTSGYTGELFF
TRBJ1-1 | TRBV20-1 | CSAEPSTSSTEAFF
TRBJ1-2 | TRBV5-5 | CASSLDSGDIDGYTF
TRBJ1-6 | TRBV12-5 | CASGPGDSWRSPFHF
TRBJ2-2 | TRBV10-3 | CAISEPRQETGELFF
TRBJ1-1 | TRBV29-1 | CSVDDSGNTEAFF
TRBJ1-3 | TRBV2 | CASSTQLSSGNTIYF
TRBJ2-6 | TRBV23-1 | CASSQSTCPTGANVLTF
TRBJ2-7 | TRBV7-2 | CASSLREISVYEQYF
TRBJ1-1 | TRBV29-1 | CSVEDYKNTEAFF
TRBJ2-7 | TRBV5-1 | CASSVDEHLTYEQYF
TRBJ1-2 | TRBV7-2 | CASSPWTGNDYGYTF
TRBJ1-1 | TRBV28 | CASVRQIRSLNTEAFF
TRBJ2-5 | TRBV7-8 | CASSLVSETQYF
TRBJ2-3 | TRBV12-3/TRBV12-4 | CASSNRDYTQYF
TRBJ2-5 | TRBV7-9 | CASSLPLAGRRETQYF
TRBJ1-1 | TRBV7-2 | CASSLASTGSEAFF
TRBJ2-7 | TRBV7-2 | CASGGTAYEQYF
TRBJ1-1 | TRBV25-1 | CASSERHLNTEAFF
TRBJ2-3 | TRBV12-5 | CASGLAGLGGDTQYF
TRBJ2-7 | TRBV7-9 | CASSSLANEQYF
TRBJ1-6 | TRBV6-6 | CASSSPGPGLRGDSPLHF
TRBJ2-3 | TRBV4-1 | CASSQGVSGGLRDTQYF
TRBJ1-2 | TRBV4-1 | CASSQDMNERLNGYTF
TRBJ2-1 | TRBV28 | CASRADRGPPNEQFF
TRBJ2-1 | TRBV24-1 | CATSDRTGTHSSNEQFF
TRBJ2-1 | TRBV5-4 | CASSPDRGFYNEQFF
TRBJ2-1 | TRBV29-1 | CSGLTRGPSQFF
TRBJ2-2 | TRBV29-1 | CSVEDSITGELFF